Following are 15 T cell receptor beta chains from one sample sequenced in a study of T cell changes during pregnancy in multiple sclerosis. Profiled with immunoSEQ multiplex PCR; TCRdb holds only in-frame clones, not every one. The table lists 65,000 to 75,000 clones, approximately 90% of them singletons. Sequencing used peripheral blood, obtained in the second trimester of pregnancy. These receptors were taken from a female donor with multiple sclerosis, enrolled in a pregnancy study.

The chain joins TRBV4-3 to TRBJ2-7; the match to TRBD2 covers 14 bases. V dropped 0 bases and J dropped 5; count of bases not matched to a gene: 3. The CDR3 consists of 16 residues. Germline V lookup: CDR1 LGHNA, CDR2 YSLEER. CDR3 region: CASSQDSGLAGDEQYF. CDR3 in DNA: TGCGCCAGCAGCCAAGATTCGGGACTAGCGGGGGACGAGCAGTACTTC.

Written as DNA, the CDR3 is TGCGCCAGCAGCTCGCCTACAGGGCTGAGGACTGAAGCTTTCTTT. The encoded protein is CASSSPTGLRTEAFF. The chain joins TRBV5-1 to TRBJ1-1; TRBD1 is a possible D gene (6 bases). The V end was cut by 3 bases, the J end by 5 bases, with 17 bases between. The germline V gene has CDR1 SGHRS and CDR2 YFSETQ. This CDR3 is built from 15 residues. Together with reference TRBV5-1 and TRBJ1-1, the CDR3 gives the full variable domain: KAGVTQTPRYLIKTRGQQVTLSCSPISGHRSVSWYQQTPGQGLQFLFEYFSETQRNKGNFPGRFSGRQFSNSRSEMNVSTLELGDSALYLCASSSPTGLRTEAFFGQGTRLTVV.

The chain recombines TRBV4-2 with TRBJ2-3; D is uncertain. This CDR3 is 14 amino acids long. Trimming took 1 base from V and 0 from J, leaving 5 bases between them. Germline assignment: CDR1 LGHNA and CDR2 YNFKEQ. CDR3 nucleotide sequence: TGTGCCAGCAGCCAAGCCGTTAGCACAGATACGCAGTATTTT. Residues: CASSQAVSTDTQYF.

CDR3: CASSLRGTEAFF. The CDR3, as DNA: TGCGCCAGCAGCTTGAGAGGGACTGAAGCTTTCTTT. The gene calls are TRBV5-1 and TRBJ1-1; D is ambiguous. The CDR3 totals 12 residues. Per germline, CDR1 SGHRS and CDR2 YFSETQ. With 1 base removed from V and 5 bases from J, the gap between germline ends came to 6 bases.

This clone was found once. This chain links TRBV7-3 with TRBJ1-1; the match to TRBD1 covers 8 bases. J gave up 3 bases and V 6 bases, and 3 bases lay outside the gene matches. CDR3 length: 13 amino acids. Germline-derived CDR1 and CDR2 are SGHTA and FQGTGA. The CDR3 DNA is TGTGCCAGCAGGTTGACAGGGGACACTGAAGCTTTCTTT. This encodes CASRLTGDTEAFF. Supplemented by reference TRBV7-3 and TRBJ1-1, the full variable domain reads GAGVSQTPSNKVTEKGKYVELRCDPISGHTALYWYRQSLGQGPEFLIYFQGTGAADDSGLPNDRFFAVRPEGSVSTLKIQRTERGDSAVYLCASRLTGDTEAFFGQGTRLTVV.

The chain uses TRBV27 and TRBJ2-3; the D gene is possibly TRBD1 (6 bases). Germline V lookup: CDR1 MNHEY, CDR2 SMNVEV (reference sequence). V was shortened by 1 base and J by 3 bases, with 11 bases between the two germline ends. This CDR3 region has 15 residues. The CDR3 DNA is TGTGCCAGCAGTTTATTCAGGGGATCTACAGATACGCAGTATTTT. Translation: CASSLFRGSTDTQYF.

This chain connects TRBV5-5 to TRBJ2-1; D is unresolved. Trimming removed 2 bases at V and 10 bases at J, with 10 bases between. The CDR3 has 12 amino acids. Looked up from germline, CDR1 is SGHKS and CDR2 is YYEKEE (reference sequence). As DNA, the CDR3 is TGTGCCAGCAGCTTCGCTACAGAGGAGCAGTTCTTC. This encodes CASSFATEEQFF.

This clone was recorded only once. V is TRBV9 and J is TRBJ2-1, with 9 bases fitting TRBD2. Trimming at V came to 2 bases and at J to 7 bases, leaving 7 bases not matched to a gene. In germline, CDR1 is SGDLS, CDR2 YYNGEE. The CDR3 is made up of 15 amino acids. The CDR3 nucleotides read TGTGCCAGCAGCGTGGGCGGGAGGGCGGGGAATGAGCAGTTCTTC. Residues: CASSVGGRAGNEQFF.

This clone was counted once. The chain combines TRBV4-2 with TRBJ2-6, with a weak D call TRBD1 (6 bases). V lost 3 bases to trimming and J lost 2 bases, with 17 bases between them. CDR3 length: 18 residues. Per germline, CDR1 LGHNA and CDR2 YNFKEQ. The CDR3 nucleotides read TGTGCCAGCAGCCATCAGGGGACCGGGTTCACTGGGGCCAACGTCCTGACTTTC. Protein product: CASSHQGTGFTGANVLTF.

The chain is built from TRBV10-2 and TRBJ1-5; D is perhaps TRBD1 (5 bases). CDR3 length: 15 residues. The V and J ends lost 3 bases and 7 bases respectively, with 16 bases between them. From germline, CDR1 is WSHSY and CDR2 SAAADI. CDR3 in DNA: TGCGCCAGCAGTGAATTCGACAGAGAAAGGCAGCCCCAGCATTTT. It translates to CASSEFDRERQPQHF.

The chain's CDR3 is CASSPRDTEAFF. The CDR3 coding sequence is TGTGCCAGCTCACCCAGGGACACTGAAGCTTTCTTT. The V gene is TRBV18, the J gene TRBJ1-1, with D possibly matching TRBD1 (5 bases). Germline lookup yields CDR1 KGHSH and CDR2 LQKENI. The V end was cut by 3 bases, the J end by 3 bases, with 5 bases between. The CDR3 consists of 12 residues.

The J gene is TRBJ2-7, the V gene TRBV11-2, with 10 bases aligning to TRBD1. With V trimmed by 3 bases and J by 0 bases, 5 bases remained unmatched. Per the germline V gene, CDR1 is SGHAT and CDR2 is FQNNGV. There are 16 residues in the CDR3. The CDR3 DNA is TGTGCCAGCAGCTTCTCTAGACAGGGGGCCTCCTACGAGCAGTACTTC. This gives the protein CASSFSRQGASYEQYF.

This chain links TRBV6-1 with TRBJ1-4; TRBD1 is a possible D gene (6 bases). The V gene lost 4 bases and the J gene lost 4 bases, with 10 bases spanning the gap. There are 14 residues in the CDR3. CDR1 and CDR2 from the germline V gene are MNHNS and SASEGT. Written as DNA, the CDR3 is TGTGCCAGCAGTGGGACAGAAGATAATGAAAAACTGTTTTTT. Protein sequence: CASSGTEDNEKLFF.

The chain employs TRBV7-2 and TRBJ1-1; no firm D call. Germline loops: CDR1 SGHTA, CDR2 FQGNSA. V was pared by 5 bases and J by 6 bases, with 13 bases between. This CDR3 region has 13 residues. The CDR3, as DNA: TGTGCCAGCAGCCCGAACCCCACGGCTGAAGCTTTCTTT. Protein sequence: CASSPNPTAEAFF.

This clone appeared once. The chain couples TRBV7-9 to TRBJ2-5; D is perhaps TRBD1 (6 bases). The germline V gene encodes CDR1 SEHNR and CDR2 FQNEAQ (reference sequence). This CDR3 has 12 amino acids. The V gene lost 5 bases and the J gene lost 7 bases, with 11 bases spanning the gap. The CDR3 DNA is TGTGCCAGCAGCCCCGAGGGGGTGACCCAGTACTTC. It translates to CASSPEGVTQYF.